Reported below is one T cell receptor (beta chain). Its specificity is unknown. These data come from a study of T cell responses to AZD1222 COVID-19 vaccine. General study findings and limits: Regions 160-218 and 743-854 held dominance among vaccine-associated CD4 TCRs, which spanned spike. Repertoires were obtained solely post-peak T cell response.

TCRdb's table, derived via immunoSEQ multiplex PCR, lists solely in-frame clones and lacks some. The sample gives 150,000 or so clones, about 90% of which show up once; approximately 5.9% is in the top ten. Deletions cut 2 bases from V and 4 bases from J, with 11 bases between. Germline values: CDR1 LGHDT, CDR2 YNNKEL (reference sequence). This CDR3 comprises 14 residues. This receptor was taken from an adult who received the AZD1222 COVID-19 vaccine. Sequenced material: peripheral blood, taken 28 days after the second AZD1222 dose. This chain joins TRBV3-1 (or the pseudogene TRBV3-2) and TRBJ2-5; D unclear. The CDR3 DNA follows: TGTGCCAGCAGCCAATCCTCCCCCGGAGAGACCCAGTACTTC. Translating gives CASSQSSPGETQYF.